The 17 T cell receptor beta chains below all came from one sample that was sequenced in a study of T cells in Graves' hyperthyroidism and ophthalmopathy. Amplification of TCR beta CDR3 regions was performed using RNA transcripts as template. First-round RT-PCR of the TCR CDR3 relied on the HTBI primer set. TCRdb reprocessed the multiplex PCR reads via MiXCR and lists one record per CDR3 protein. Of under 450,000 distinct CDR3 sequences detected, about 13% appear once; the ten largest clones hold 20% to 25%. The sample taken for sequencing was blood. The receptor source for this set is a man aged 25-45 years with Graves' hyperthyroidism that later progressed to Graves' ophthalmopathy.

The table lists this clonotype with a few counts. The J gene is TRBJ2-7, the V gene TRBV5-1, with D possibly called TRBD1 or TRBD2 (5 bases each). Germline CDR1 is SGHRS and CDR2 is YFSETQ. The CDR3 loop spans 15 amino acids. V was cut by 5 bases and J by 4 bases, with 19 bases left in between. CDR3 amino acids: CASSFSGALNYEQYF. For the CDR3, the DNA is TGCGCCAGCAGTTTTTCCGGGGCCTTAAATTACGAGCAGTACTTC.

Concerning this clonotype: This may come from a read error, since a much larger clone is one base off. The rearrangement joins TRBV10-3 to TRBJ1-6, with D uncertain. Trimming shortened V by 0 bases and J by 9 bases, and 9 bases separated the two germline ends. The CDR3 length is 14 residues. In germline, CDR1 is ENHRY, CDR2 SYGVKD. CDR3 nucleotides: TGTGCCATCAGTGAGTCTTCTGGAATTTCACCCCTCCACTTT. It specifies CAISESSGISPLHF.

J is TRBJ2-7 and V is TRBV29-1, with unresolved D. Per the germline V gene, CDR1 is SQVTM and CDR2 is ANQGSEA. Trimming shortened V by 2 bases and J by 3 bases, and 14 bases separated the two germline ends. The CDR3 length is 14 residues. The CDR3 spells CSVEFDTHRYEQYF. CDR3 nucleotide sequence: TGCAGCGTTGAATTCGACACCCACCGCTACGAGCAGTACTTC.

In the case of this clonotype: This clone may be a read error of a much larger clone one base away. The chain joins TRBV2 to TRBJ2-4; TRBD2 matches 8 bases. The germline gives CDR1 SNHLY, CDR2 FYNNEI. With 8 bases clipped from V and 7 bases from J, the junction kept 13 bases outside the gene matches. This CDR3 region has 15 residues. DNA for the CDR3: TGTGCCAGCTGCCCCGGGCGGGGGGAATGGAACATTCAGTACTTC. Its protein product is CASCPGRGEWNIQYF.

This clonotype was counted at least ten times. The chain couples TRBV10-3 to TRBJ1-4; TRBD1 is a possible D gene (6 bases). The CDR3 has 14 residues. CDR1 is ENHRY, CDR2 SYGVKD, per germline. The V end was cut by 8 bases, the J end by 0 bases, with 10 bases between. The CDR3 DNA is TGTGCCATCGGATCAGGGGCAACTAATGAAAAACTGTTTTTT. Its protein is CAIGSGATNEKLFF.

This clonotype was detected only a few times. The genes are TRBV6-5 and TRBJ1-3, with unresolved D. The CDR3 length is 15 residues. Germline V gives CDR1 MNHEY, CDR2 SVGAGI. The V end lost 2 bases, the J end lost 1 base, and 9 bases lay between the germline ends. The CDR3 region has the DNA TGTGCCAGCAGTTACGGTCCGGGTTCTGGAAACACCATATATTTT. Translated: CASSYGPGSGNTIYF.

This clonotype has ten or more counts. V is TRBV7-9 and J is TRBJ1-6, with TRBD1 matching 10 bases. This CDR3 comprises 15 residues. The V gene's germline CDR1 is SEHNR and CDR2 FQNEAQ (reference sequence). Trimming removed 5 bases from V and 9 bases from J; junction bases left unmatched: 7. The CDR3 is CASSRQGASGSPLHF. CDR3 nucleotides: TGTGCCAGCAGCCGACAGGGGGCCTCAGGTTCACCCCTCCACTTT. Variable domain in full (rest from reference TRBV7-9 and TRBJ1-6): DTGVSQNPRHKITKRGQNVTFRCDPISEHNRLYWYRQTLGQGPEFLTYFQNEAQLEKSRLLSDRFSAERPKGSFSTLEIQRTEQGDSAMYLCASSRQGASGSPLHFGNGTRLTVT.

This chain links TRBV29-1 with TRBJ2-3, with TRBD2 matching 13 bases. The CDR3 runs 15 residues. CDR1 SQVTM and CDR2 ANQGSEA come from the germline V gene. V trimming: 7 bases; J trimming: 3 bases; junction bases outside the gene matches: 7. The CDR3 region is CSATRLAGGTDTQYF. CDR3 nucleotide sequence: TGCAGCGCCACAAGACTAGCGGGGGGTACAGATACGCAGTATTTT.

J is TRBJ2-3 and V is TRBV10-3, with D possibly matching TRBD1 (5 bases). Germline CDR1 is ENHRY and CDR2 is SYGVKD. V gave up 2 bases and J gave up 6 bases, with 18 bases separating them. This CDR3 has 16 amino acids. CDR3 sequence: CAISENPGQDMDTQYF. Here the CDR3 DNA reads TGTGCCATCAGTGAGAACCCAGGGCAAGATATGGATACGCAGTATTTT.

The chain's CDR3 is CASSVGEGGHTRLNTEAFF. CDR3 sequence (DNA): TGTGCCAGCAGCGTGGGGGAAGGGGGCCACACTCGATTGAACACTGAAGCTTTCTTT. The chain joins TRBV5-6 to TRBJ1-1; 7 bases fit TRBD1. V trimming: 4 bases; J trimming: 0 bases; junction bases outside the gene matches: 18. The CDR3 contains 19 residues. Germline values: CDR1 SGHDT, CDR2 YYEEEE.

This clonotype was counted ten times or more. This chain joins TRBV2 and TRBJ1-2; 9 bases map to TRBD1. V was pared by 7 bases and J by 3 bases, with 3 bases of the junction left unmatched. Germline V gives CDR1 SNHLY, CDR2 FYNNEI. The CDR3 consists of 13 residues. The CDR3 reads CASIGQGYYGYTF. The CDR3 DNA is TGTGCCAGCATTGGACAGGGGTACTATGGCTACACCTTC.

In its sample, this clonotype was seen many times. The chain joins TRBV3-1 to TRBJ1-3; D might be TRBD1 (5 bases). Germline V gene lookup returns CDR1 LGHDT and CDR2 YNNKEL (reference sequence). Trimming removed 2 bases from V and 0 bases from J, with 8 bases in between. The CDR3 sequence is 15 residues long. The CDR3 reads CASSQSDSSGNTIYF. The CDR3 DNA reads TGTGCCAGCAGCCAAAGTGACAGCTCTGGAAACACCATATATTTT.

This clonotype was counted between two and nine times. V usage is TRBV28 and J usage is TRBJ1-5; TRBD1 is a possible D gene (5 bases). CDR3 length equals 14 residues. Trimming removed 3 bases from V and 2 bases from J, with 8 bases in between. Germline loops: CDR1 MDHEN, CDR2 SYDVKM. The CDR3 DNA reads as TGTGCCAGCAGTTTGACAGTTCGCAATCAGCCCCAGCATTTT. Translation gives CASSLTVRNQPQHF. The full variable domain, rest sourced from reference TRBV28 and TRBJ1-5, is DVKVTQSSRYLVKRTGEKVFLECVQDMDHENMFWYRQDPGLGLRLIYFSYDVKMKEKGDIPEGYSVSREKKERFSLILESASTNQTSMYLCASSLTVRNQPQHFGDGTRLSIL.

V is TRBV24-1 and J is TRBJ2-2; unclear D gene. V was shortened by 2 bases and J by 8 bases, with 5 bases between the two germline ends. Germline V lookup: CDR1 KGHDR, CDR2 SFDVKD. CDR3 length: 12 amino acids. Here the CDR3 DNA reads TGTGCCACCAGTGATTCTAGAGGGGAGCTGTTTTTT. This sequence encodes CATSDSRGELFF.

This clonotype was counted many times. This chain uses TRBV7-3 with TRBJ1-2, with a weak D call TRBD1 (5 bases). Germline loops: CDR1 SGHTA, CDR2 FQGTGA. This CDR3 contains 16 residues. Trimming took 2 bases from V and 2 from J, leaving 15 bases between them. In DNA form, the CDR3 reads TGTGCCAGCAGCTTAGGACACCCCAGGGAGAACTATGGCTACACCTTC. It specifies CASSLGHPRENYGYTF. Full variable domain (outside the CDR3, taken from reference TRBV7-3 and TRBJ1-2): GAGVSQTPSNKVTEKGKYVELRCDPISGHTALYWYRQSLGQGPEFLIYFQGTGAADDSGLPNDRFFAVRPEGSVSTLKIQRTERGDSAVYLCASSLGHPRENYGYTFGSGTRLTVV.

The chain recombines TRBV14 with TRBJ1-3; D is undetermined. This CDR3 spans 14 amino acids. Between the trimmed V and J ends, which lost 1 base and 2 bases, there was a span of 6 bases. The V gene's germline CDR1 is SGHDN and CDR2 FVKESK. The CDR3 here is CASSQGLAGNTIYF. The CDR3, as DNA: TGTGCCAGCAGCCAAGGGCTGGCTGGAAACACCATATATTTT.

The CDR3 region is CASSPPLDPGGSEQFF. The CDR3 coding sequence is TGTGCCAGCTCACCACCTTTGGACCCCGGCGGATCTGAGCAGTTCTTC. The chain employs TRBV18 and TRBJ2-1; D call uncertain. Per the germline V gene, CDR1 is KGHSH and CDR2 is LQKENI. The CDR3 extends over 16 amino acids. Trimming left V 0 bases short and J 9 bases short, with 18 bases between.